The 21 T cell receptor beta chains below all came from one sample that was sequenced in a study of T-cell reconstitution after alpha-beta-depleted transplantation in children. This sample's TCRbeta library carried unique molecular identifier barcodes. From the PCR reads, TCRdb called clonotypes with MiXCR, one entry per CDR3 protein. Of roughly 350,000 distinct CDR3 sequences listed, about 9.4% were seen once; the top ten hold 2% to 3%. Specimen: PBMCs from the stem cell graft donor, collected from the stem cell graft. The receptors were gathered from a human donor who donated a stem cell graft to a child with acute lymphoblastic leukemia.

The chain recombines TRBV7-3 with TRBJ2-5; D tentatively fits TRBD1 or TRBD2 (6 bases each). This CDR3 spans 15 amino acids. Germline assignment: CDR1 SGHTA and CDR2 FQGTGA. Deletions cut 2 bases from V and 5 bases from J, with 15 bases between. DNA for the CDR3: TGTGCCAGCAGCTTAGCTCTAGGGGGGAGTGAGACCCAGTACTTC. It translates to CASSLALGGSETQYF.

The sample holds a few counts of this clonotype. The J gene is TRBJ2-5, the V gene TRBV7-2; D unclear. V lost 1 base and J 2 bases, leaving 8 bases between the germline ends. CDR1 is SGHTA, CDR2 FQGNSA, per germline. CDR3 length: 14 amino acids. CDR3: CASSLGSYQETQYF. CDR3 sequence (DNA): TGTGCCAGCAGCTTAGGAAGCTATCAAGAGACCCAGTACTTC.

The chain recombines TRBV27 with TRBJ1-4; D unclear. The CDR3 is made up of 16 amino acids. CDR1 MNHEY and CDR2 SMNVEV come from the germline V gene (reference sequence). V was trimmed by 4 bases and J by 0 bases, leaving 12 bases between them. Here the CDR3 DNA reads TGTGCCAGCAGTTCAAACCCAGGTGCAACTAATGAAAAACTGTTTTTT. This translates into CASSSNPGATNEKLFF.

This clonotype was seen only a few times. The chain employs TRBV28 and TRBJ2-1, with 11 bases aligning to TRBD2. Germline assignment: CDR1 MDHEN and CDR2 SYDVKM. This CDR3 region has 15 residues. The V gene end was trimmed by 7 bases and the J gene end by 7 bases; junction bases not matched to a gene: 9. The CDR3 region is CASTLLAGAQNEQFF. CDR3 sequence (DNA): TGTGCCAGCACGCTACTAGCGGGAGCGCAGAATGAGCAGTTCTTC.

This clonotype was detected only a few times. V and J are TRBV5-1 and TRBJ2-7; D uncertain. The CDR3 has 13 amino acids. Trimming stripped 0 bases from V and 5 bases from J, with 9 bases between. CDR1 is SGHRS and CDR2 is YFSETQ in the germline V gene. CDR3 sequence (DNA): TGCGCCAGCAGCTTGGGACAAATCGACGAGCAGTACTTC. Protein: CASSLGQIDEQYF.

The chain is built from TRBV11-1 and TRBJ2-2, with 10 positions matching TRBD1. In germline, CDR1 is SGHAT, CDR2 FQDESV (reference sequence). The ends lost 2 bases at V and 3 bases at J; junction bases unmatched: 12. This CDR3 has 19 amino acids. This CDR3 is CASSLYVGIGTGDTGELFF. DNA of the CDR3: TGTGCCAGCAGCTTATACGTCGGAATTGGGACAGGGGACACCGGGGAGCTGTTTTTT.

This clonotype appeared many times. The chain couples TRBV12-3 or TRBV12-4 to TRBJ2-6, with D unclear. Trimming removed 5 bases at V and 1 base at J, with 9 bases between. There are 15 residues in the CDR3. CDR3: CASSPPRSGANVLTF. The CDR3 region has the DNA TGTGCCAGCAGTCCCCCTAGGTCTGGGGCCAACGTCCTGACTTTC.

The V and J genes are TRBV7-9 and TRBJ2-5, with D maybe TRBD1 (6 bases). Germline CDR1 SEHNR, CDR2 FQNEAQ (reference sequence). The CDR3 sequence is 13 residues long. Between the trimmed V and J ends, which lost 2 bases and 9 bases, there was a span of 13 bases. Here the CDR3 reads CASSLYRAEPQYF. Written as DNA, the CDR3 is TGTGCCAGCAGCTTATACAGGGCCGAGCCCCAGTACTTC.

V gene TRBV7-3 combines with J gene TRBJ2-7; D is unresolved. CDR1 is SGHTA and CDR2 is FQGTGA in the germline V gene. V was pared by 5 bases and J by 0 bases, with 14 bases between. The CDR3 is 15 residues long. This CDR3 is CASSQFPGGSYEQYF. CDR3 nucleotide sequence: TGTGCCAGCAGCCAATTTCCGGGTGGCTCCTACGAGCAGTACTTC.

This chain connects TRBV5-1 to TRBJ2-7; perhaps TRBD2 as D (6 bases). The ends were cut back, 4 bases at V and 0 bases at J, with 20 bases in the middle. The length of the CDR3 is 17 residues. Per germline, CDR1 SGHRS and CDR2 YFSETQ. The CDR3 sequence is CASSLQPGLESSYEQYF. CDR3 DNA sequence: TGCGCCAGCAGCCTGCAACCGGGACTGGAAAGCTCCTACGAGCAGTACTTC. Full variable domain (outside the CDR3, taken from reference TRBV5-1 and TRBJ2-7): KAGVTQTPRYLIKTRGQQVTLSCSPISGHRSVSWYQQTPGQGLQFLFEYFSETQRNKGNFPGRFSGRQFSNSRSEMNVSTLELGDSALYLCASSLQPGLESSYEQYFGPGTRLTVT.

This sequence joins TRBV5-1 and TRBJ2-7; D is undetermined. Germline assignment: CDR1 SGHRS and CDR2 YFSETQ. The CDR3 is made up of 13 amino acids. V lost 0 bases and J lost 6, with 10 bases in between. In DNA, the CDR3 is TGCGCCAGCAGCTTGGCCGGCAATCCCGAGCAGTACTTC. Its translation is CASSLAGNPEQYF.

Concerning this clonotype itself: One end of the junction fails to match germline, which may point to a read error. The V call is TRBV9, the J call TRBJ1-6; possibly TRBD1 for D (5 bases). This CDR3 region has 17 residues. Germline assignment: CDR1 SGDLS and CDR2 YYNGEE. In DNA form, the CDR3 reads TGTGCCAGCGGCGTAGGAATCCAGGGCTCCTATAATTCACCCCTCCACTTT. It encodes CASGVGIQGSYNSPLHF.

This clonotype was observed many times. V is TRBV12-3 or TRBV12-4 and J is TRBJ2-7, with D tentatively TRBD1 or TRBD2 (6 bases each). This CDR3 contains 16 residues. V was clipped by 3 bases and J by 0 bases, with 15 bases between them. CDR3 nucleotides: TGTGCCAGCAGTTTGGGGGGCCTCAGGAGCTCCTACGAGCAGTACTTC. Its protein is CASSLGGLRSSYEQYF.

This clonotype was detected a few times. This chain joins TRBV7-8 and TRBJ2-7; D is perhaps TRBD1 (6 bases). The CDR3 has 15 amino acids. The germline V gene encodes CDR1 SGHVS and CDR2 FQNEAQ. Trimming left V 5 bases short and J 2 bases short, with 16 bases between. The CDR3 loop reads CASSQDSWVAYEQYF. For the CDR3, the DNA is TGTGCCAGCAGCCAGGACAGTTGGGTGGCCTACGAGCAGTACTTC.

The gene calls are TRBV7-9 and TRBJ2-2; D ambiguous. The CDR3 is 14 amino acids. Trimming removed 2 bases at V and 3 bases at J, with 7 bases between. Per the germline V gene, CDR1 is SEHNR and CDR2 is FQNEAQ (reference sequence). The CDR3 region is CASSLILDTGELFF. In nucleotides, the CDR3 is TGTGCCAGCAGCTTAATCCTGGACACCGGGGAGCTGTTTTTT.

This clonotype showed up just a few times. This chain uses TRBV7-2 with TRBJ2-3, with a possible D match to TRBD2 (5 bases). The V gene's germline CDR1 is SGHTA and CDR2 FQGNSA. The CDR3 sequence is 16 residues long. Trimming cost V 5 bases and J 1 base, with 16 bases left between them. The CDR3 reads CASSMQAVVGTDTQYF. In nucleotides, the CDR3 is TGTGCCAGCAGCATGCAAGCGGTGGTGGGCACAGATACGCAGTATTTT.

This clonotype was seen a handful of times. The CDR3 nucleotides read TGTGCCAGCAGCTTCTCTACAGGGGGCTCCTACGAGCAGTACTTC. Amino acids: CASSFSTGGSYEQYF. V gene TRBV6-5 combines with J gene TRBJ2-7; 8 positions match TRBD1. V lost 6 bases and J lost 0; bases outside the gene matches: 7. The CDR3 runs to 15 residues. Per the germline V gene, CDR1 is MNHEY and CDR2 is SVGAGI.

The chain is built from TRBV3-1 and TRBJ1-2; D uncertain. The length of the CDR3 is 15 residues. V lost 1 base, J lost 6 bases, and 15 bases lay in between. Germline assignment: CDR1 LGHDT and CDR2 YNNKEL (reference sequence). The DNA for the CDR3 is TGTGCCAGCAGCCAAGTGAGTTCGGGAAAGGATGGCTACACCTTC. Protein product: CASSQVSSGKDGYTF.

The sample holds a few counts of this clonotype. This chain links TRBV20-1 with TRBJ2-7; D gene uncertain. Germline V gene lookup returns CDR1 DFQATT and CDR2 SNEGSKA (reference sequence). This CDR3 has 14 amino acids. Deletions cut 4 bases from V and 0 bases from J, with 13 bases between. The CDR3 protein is CSAIDPRGSYEQYF. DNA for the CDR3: TGCAGTGCTATTGACCCTCGCGGCTCCTACGAGCAGTACTTC.

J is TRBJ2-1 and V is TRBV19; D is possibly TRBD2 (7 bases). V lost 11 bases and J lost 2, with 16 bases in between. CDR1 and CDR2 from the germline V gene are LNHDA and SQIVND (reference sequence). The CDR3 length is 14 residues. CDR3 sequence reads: CASTRGRAYNEQFF. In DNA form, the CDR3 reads TGTGCCTCAACGAGGGGGAGGGCCTACAATGAGCAGTTCTTC.

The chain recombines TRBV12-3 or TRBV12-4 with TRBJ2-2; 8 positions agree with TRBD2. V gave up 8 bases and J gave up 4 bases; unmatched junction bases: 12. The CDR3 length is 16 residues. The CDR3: CASRPRSGGLTGELFF. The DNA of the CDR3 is TGTGCCAGCCGTCCACGGTCGGGGGGGCTCACCGGGGAGCTGTTTTTT.